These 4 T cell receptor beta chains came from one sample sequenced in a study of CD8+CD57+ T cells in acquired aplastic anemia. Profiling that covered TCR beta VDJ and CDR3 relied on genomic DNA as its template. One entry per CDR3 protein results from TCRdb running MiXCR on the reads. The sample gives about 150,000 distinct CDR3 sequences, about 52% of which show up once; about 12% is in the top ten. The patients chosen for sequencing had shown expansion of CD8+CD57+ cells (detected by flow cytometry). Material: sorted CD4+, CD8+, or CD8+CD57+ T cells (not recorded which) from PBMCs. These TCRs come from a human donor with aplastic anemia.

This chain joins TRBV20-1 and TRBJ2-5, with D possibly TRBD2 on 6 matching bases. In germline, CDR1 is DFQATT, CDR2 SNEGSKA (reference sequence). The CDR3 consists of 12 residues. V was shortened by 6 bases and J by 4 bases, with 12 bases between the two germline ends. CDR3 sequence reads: CSALYGRETQYF. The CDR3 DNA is TGCAGTGCCCTCTACGGGAGAGAGACCCAGTACTTC.

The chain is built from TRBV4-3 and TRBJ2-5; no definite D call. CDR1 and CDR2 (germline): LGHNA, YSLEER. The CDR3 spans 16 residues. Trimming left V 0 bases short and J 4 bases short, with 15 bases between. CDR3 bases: TGCGCCAGCAGCCAAGATCGCACAGCCGGCCGAGAGACCCAGTACTTC. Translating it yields CASSQDRTAGRETQYF.

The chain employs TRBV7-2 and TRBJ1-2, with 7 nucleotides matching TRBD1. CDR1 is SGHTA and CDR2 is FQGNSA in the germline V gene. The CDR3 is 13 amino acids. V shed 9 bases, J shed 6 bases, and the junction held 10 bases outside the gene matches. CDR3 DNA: TGTGCCAGTAGTATGGTACAGGGGAATGGCTACACCTTC. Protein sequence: CASSMVQGNGYTF. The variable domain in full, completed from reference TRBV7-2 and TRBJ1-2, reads GAGVSQSPSNKVTEKGKDVELRCDPISGHTALYWYRQSLGQGLEFLIYFQGNSAPDKSGLPSDRFSAERTGGSVSTLTIQRTQQEDSAVYLCASSMVQGNGYTFGSGTRLTVV.

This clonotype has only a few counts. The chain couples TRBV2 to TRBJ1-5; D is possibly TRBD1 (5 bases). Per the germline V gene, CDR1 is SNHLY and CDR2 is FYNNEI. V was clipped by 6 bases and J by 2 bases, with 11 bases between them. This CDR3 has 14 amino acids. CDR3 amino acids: CASRKQDGNQPQHF. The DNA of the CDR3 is TGTGCCAGCAGGAAACAGGATGGCAATCAGCCCCAGCATTTT.